The 10 T cell receptor beta chains given below trace back to one sample, sequenced in a study of PD-L1 blockade in urothelial cancer (dated by TCRdb to about 2017). The time point tag for this specimen amounts to: peripheral blood 6 weeks after treatment start. Receptor libraries were prepared by the immunoSEQ multiplex PCR assay. TCRdb retrieved this table from immuneACCESS and kept in-frame rearrangements only. Not all clones are present; in checked studies, unresolved V genes account for under half, and no reason is known for the remainder. A total of 95,000 to 150,000 clones appear in this sample, more than 70% of them only once. 2.4% of the sample is in the top ten clones. The sequencing used PBMCs, collected around atezolizumab (anti-PD-L1) treatment. These receptor sequences come from a man aged 45-65 years with urothelial cancer.

This chain links TRBV5-1 with TRBJ1-6; D possibly corresponds to TRBD1 (6 bases). V gave up 7 bases and J gave up 7 bases, with 15 bases separating them. This CDR3 region has 14 residues. Germline V gives CDR1 SGHRS, CDR2 YFSETQ. CDR3: CASCLHRENSPLHF. CDR3 nucleotides: TGCGCCAGCTGCCTGCACAGGGAGAATTCACCCCTCCACTTT.

The rearrangement links TRBV2 to TRBJ2-1; 7 bases map to TRBD2. The length of the CDR3 is 12 residues. The V and J ends lost 6 bases and 7 bases, in that order; junction bases with no gene match: 3. From germline, CDR1 is SNHLY and CDR2 FYNNEI. This CDR3 is CASSRLANEQFF. In DNA, the CDR3 is TGTGCCAGCAGCCGACTAGCAAATGAGCAGTTCTTC.

The genes are TRBV19 and TRBJ1-5; TRBD1 agrees at 9 bases. The V segment lost 4 bases and the J segment 3 bases; nucleotides outside the gene matches: 7. The CDR3 is made up of 16 amino acids. Germline CDR1 reads LNHDA; CDR2 reads SQIVND (reference sequence). CDR3 bases: TGTGCCAGTAGTACGCGGACAGGGGTAATCAATCAGCCCCAGCATTTT. Encoded protein: CASSTRTGVINQPQHF.

DNA for the CDR3: TGTGCCAGCTCACCACGGGCGGGAGGGAGCACAGATACGCAGTATTTT. Its protein is CASSPRAGGSTDTQYF. The chain recombines TRBV18 with TRBJ2-3; 9 bases align to TRBD2. J was trimmed by 0 bases and V by 1 base; bases with no gene match: 2. CDR1 is KGHSH, CDR2 LQKENI, per germline. This CDR3 contains 16 residues. The complete variable domain, with remaining parts taken from reference TRBV18 and TRBJ2-3, reads NAGVMQNPRHLVRRRGQEARLRCSPMKGHSHVYWYRQLPEEGLKFMVYLQKENIIDESGMPKERFSAEFPKEGPSILRIQQVVRGDSAAYFCASSPRAGGSTDTQYFGPGTRLTVL.

The J gene is TRBJ2-1, the V gene TRBV2, with 13 bases matching TRBD2. The CDR3 runs to 15 residues. J gave up 12 bases and V 7 bases, and 12 bases lay outside the gene matches. In germline, CDR1 is SNHLY, CDR2 FYNNEI. CDR3 in amino acids: CASMAGLAGEGGQFF. CDR3 DNA sequence: TGTGCCAGCATGGCTGGACTAGCGGGAGAAGGGGGGCAGTTCTTC.

V usage is TRBV6-5 and J usage is TRBJ1-5; D unresolved. Germline V lookup: CDR1 MNHEY, CDR2 SVGAGI. The CDR3 is made up of 13 amino acids. V was cut by 0 bases and J by 15 bases, with 15 bases left in between. The CDR3 protein is CASSYSTTRSGHF. DNA of the CDR3: TGTGCCAGCAGTTACTCGACCACTCGGAGCGGGCATTTT.

The rearrangement joins TRBV13 to TRBJ2-7; 10 bases fit TRBD1. Germline CDR1 PRHDT, CDR2 FYEKMQ (reference sequence). The junction had 6 bases not matched to a gene; V was cut back by 5 bases and J by 2 bases. This CDR3 comprises 15 residues. The CDR3 sequence: CASSPKGTGAYEQYF. The CDR3 nucleotides are TGTGCCAGCAGCCCCAAGGGGACAGGGGCCTACGAGCAGTACTTC.

The table lists this clone with a count of one. The chain combines TRBV13 with TRBJ2-3; 12 bases are a match to TRBD2. Germline lookup yields CDR1 PRHDT and CDR2 FYEKMQ (reference sequence). This CDR3 has 15 residues. V shed 4 bases, J shed 8 bases, and the junction held 7 bases outside the gene matches. CDR3 region: CASSYGLAGTGTQYF. CDR3 DNA sequence: TGTGCCAGCAGCTACGGACTAGCGGGAACGGGTACGCAGTATTTT.

The genes are TRBV7-9 and TRBJ1-5; 8 bases fit TRBD1. The CDR3 loop spans 17 amino acids. J gave up 5 bases and V 0 bases, and 9 bases lay outside the gene matches. Germline CDR1 and CDR2: SEHNR and FQNEAQ (reference sequence). The DNA of the CDR3 is TGTGCCAGCAGCTTAGCGCTAGGACAGGGTAACGATCAGCCCCAGCATTTT. Translating gives CASSLALGQGNDQPQHF. Full variable domain (missing parts from reference TRBV7-9 and TRBJ1-5): DTGVSQNPRHKITKRGQNVTFRCDPISEHNRLYWYRQTLGQGPEFLTYFQNEAQLEKSRLLSDRFSAERPKGSFSTLEIQRTEQGDSAMYLCASSLALGQGNDQPQHFGDGTRLSIL.

The chain carries TRBV19 and TRBJ2-1, with D maybe TRBD2 (6 bases). V was clipped by 0 bases and J by 1 base, with 10 bases between them. Germline V gene lookup returns CDR1 LNHDA and CDR2 SQIVND (reference sequence). The CDR3 is 16 residues long. CDR3 nucleotides: TGTGCCAGTAGTATAGATCACGGGAGATCCTACAATGAGCAGTTCTTC. Its translation is CASSIDHGRSYNEQFF.